The present TCR beta chain was sequenced within a study of blood T cell repertoires in COVID-19. This clone was seen only once. CDR3 length: 18 amino acids. Germline V lookup: CDR1 SGHDT, CDR2 YYEEEE. The V gene end was trimmed by 0 bases and the J gene end by 0 bases; junction bases not matched to a gene: 9. How the authors handled the data: The assay estimated nucleated cells by amplifying reference gene primers. Produced via immunoSEQ multiplex PCR; TCRdb's table is partial and in-frame only. V and J calls and clone size come straight from that table; D and trimming were deduced from the DNA. Here the sample spans approximately 86,000 clones, 70% to 90% being singletons.

V usage is TRBV5-6 and J usage is TRBJ1-3; 7 bases line up with TRBD1. The specimen was peripheral blood. This receptor was identified in a man aged 50 or older with acute or convalescent COVID-19. The CDR3 DNA follows: TGTGCCAGCAGCTTGGAGGCAGGGGGTTTGAGCTCTGGAAACACCATATATTTT. This gives the protein CASSLEAGGLSSGNTIYF. The variable domain in full, completed from reference TRBV5-6 and TRBJ1-3, reads DAGVTQSPTHLIKTRGQQVTLRCSPKSGHDTVSWYQQALGQGPQFIFQYYEEEERQRGNFPDRFSGHQFPNYSSELNVNALLLGDSALYLCASSLEAGGLSSGNTIYFGEGSWLTVV.